One and the same sample provided the 30 T cell receptor beta chains below, sequenced in a study of cytomegalovirus exposure and HLA in healthy donors. The PCR had 60 Vbeta and 13 Jbeta primers. Sequencing used immunoSEQ multiplex PCR; TCRdb keeps in-frame clones, though not all of them. There are roughly 130,000 clones in the sample; about four fifths occur only once, and 4% to 4.5% lies in the top ten. Source material: PBMCs. The origin of the receptors is a woman aged 40 to 49 in good health and CMV-seronegative.

V usage is TRBV5-1 and J usage is TRBJ2-5, with TRBD2 as a possible D gene (5 bases). V was pared by 0 bases and J by 2 bases, with 11 bases between. Germline values: CDR1 SGHRS, CDR2 YFSETQ. The CDR3 totals 15 residues. The CDR3 reads CASSLGNREQETQYF. The CDR3 nucleotides read TGCGCCAGCAGCTTGGGAAATAGGGAGCAAGAGACCCAGTACTTC.

This clone was seen a handful of times. The chain uses TRBV2 and TRBJ1-6; unclear D gene. Trimming removed 3 bases at V and 7 bases at J, with 16 bases between. This CDR3 spans 16 amino acids. Germline CDR1 and CDR2: SNHLY and FYNNEI. CDR3 DNA sequence: TGTGCCAGCAGTGATTTGACTCCTCGTCCCAATTCACCCCTCCACTTT. This gives the protein CASSDLTPRPNSPLHF.

The V and J genes are TRBV5-1 and TRBJ2-3; D perhaps matches TRBD2 (6 bases). V was clipped by 7 bases and J by 3 bases, with 12 bases between them. CDR1 and CDR2 (germline): SGHRS, YFSETQ. The CDR3 has 13 residues. The CDR3 loop is CASGAGHTDTQYF. DNA for the CDR3: TGCGCCAGCGGGGCGGGGCATACAGATACGCAGTATTTT.

The J gene is TRBJ2-2, the V gene TRBV4-1; 11 nucleotides align to TRBD2. Per germline, CDR1 MGHRA and CDR2 YSYEKL. With V trimmed by 1 base and J by 0 bases, 10 bases remained unmatched. CDR3 length: 20 amino acids. CDR3 protein: CASSQGGWLAGGTNTGELFF. The CDR3, as DNA: TGCGCCAGCAGCCAAGGGGGGTGGCTAGCGGGAGGAACGAACACCGGGGAGCTGTTTTTT.

The chain combines TRBV2 with TRBJ2-3; the match to TRBD2 covers 7 bases. CDR1 and CDR2 (germline): SNHLY, FYNNEI. Trimming at V came to 5 bases and at J to 9 bases, leaving 11 bases not matched to a gene. The CDR3 is 14 amino acids. CDR3 loop: CASSFGPRGETQYF. As DNA, the CDR3 is TGTGCCAGCAGTTTCGGGCCCCGGGGGGAAACGCAGTATTTT.

The CDR3 here is CASSLGGAGELFF. As DNA, the CDR3 is TGTGCCAGCAGTTTGGGCGGGGCCGGGGAGCTGTTTTTT. This chain uses TRBV28 with TRBJ2-2; D might be TRBD2 (6 bases). The CDR3 is made up of 13 amino acids. Germline V lookup: CDR1 MDHEN, CDR2 SYDVKM. The V end was cut by 3 bases, the J end by 6 bases, with 8 bases between.

As to this clone: Within the sample, other DNA sequences also encode this same CDR3. The V call is TRBV5-6, the J call TRBJ1-3; 10 bases are shared with TRBD1. Germline V gene data show CDR1 as SGHDT and CDR2 as YYEEEE. V was pared by 4 bases and J by 4 bases, with 14 bases of the junction left unmatched. This CDR3 comprises 18 residues. CDR3 in amino acids: CASSLFRDRGETGNTIYF. The CDR3 DNA is TGTGCCAGCAGCCTGTTTCGGGACAGGGGTGAAACAGGAAACACCATATATTTT.

This clone was recorded a few times. The V gene is TRBV4-3, the J gene TRBJ2-2, with TRBD1 matching over 7 bases. V dropped 0 bases and J dropped 4; count of bases not matched to a gene: 5. CDR1 LGHNA and CDR2 YSLEER come from the germline V gene. The CDR3 is 16 amino acids. CDR3 DNA sequence: TGCGCCAGCAGCCAAGATGGGACAGTGATCACCGGGGAGCTGTTTTTT. Translation gives CASSQDGTVITGELFF.

The V call is TRBV27, the J call TRBJ2-3, with a possible D match to TRBD1 (6 bases). In germline, CDR1 is MNHEY, CDR2 SMNVEV (reference sequence). The V end was cut by 5 bases, the J end by 3 bases, with 24 bases between. The CDR3 totals 18 residues. CDR3 in amino acids: CASSRLYGSRGLTDTQYF. CDR3 DNA sequence: TGTGCCAGCAGTCGTTTATACGGGTCCAGGGGCTTAACAGATACGCAGTATTTT.

This clone was seen only once. The chain recombines TRBV7-6 with TRBJ2-7, with TRBD1 matching 9 bases. Germline trimming cut 5 bases from V and 5 bases from J; bases unmatched to any gene: 4. There are 13 residues in the CDR3. Germline CDR1 SGHVS, CDR2 FNYEAQ. CDR3 sequence: CASSRQGVHEQYF. In DNA form, the CDR3 reads TGTGCCAGCAGCCGACAGGGGGTCCACGAGCAGTACTTC. Using reference TRBV7-6 and TRBJ2-7 for the parts outside the CDR3, the full variable domain is GAGVSQSPRYKVTKRGQDVALRCDPISGHVSLYWYRQALGQGPEFLTYFNYEAQQDKSGLPNDRFSAERPEGSISTLTIQRTEQRDSAMYRCASSRQGVHEQYFGPGTRLTVT.

The gene calls are TRBV28 and TRBJ2-3; weak D call: TRBD2 (6 bases). Germline values: CDR1 MDHEN, CDR2 SYDVKM. The ends were cut back, 4 bases at V and 1 base at J, with 9 bases in the middle. CDR3 length: 14 residues. The CDR3 DNA reads TGTGCCAGCAGTTCCTTAGCGGGCACAGATACGCAGTATTTT. Protein: CASSSLAGTDTQYF.

The J gene is TRBJ1-6, the V gene TRBV5-4; 10 nucleotides match TRBD1. The V gene end was trimmed by 2 bases and the J gene end by 7 bases; junction bases not matched to a gene: 9. This CDR3 has 17 residues. From germline, CDR1 is SGHNT and CDR2 YYREEE (reference sequence). This chain's CDR3 is CASSFDGTGDLNSPLHF. The DNA for the CDR3 is TGTGCCAGCAGCTTTGACGGGACAGGGGATTTAAATTCACCCCTCCACTTT.

Details on this clone: At one end the junction does not follow the germline gene, possibly because of a read error. The chain links TRBV15 to TRBJ2-1, with 10 bases that match TRBD1. From germline, CDR1 is LNHNV and CDR2 YYDKDF (reference sequence). The length of the CDR3 is 15 residues. CDR3 protein: CATSRVGQGDNEQFF. In DNA form, the CDR3 reads TGTGCCACCAGTAGAGTAGGACAGGGGGACAATGAGCAGTTCTTC.

The chain links TRBV6-1 to TRBJ1-1; 7 bases map to TRBD1. Germline-derived CDR1 and CDR2 are MNHNS and SASEGT. The CDR3 length is 16 residues. Unmatched junction bases numbered 8, after V lost 2 bases and J lost 2 bases. Here the CDR3 reads CASSENPVGGNTEAFF. The CDR3 coding sequence is TGTGCCAGCAGTGAAAACCCAGTAGGGGGCAACACTGAAGCTTTCTTT.

This clone was counted many times. The chain carries TRBV7-3 and TRBJ2-1, with 12 positions matching TRBD2. The junction had 5 bases not matched to a gene; V was cut back by 4 bases and J by 7 bases. The CDR3 is 15 amino acids. CDR1 and CDR2 (germline): SGHTA, FQGTGA. CDR3 DNA sequence: TGTGCCAGCAGCTCACCCGGGACTAGCGGGAATGAGCAGTTCTTC. Amino acids: CASSSPGTSGNEQFF.

A word on this clone: Other DNA sequences in the same sample also yield this CDR3. The rearrangement links TRBV5-1 to TRBJ2-2; D perhaps matches TRBD2 (6 bases). The CDR3 consists of 15 residues. Germline-derived CDR1 and CDR2 are SGHRS and YFSETQ. V lost 0 bases, J lost 5 bases, and 11 bases lay in between. CDR3 DNA: TGCGCCAGCAGCTTGGAGGGAGGCCGTACCGGGGAGCTGTTTTTT. It translates to CASSLEGGRTGELFF.

The chain recombines TRBV27 with TRBJ2-1; D is undetermined. With 5 bases removed from V and 1 base from J, the gap between germline ends came to 6 bases. The CDR3 sequence is 13 residues long. Germline loops: CDR1 MNHEY, CDR2 SMNVEV (reference sequence). The CDR3, as DNA: TGTGCCAGCAGTCCTCCTTCCTACAATGAGCAGTTCTTC. Its translation: CASSPPSYNEQFF.

This clone was recorded once. The chain is built from TRBV5-1 and TRBJ1-3, with 9 bases identical to TRBD1. The CDR3 has 16 residues. Germline-derived CDR1 and CDR2 are SGHRS and YFSETQ. With 4 bases clipped from V and 0 bases from J, the junction kept 5 bases outside the gene matches. CDR3 sequence reads: CASSQDRGASGNTIYF. As DNA, the CDR3 is TGCGCCAGCAGCCAGGACAGGGGAGCCTCTGGAAACACCATATATTTT.

This clone appeared a few times. The chain joins TRBV28 to TRBJ2-7, with TRBD2 as a possible D gene (5 bases). V was cut by 3 bases and J by 3 bases, with 15 bases left in between. From germline, CDR1 is MDHEN and CDR2 SYDVKM. The CDR3 sequence is 15 residues long. The CDR3 DNA follows: TGTGCCAGCAGTTTCGGGAATCAGATAGTCTACGAGCAGTACTTC. It encodes CASSFGNQIVYEQYF.

The chain links TRBV5-1 to TRBJ2-7; D not certain. Trimming cost V 0 bases and J 0 bases, with 7 bases left between them. Germline V gene sequence: CDR1 SGHRS, CDR2 YFSETQ. This CDR3 spans 14 amino acids. CDR3 loop: CASSLAPGSYEQYF. In DNA, the CDR3 is TGCGCCAGCAGCTTGGCCCCGGGCTCCTACGAGCAGTACTTC.

This clone has more than one count but fewer than ten. V is TRBV28 and J is TRBJ1-5; 8 bases are a match to TRBD1. Trimming took 5 bases from V and 6 from J; bases not matched to a gene: 6. This CDR3 contains 14 residues. CDR1 and CDR2 (germline): MDHEN, SYDVKM. In DNA, the CDR3 is TGTGCCAGCAGTCTCGACAGGGGCAGTCAGCCCCAGCATTTT. It is translated as CASSLDRGSQPQHF.

CDR3 residues: CASTPVTGSHEQYF. The CDR3 DNA sequence: TGTGCCAGTACCCCGGTAACAGGTTCCCACGAGCAGTACTTC. V is TRBV19 and J is TRBJ2-7, with D possibly matching TRBD1 (5 bases). CDR1 is LNHDA and CDR2 is SQIVND in the germline V gene (reference sequence). This CDR3 comprises 14 residues. V gave up 7 bases and J gave up 5 bases, with 18 bases separating them.

The chain couples TRBV4-1 to TRBJ2-1, with 8 bases that match TRBD1. The CDR3 covers 14 residues. With V trimmed by 3 bases and J by 12 bases, 10 bases remained unmatched. CDR1 is MGHRA and CDR2 is YSYEKL in the germline V gene. The CDR3 bases are TGCGCCAGCAGCCAGGGACAGGCCCAGGGTGGGCAGTTCTTC. Translated, it gives CASSQGQAQGGQFF.

This clone came up once. This chain links TRBV5-6 with TRBJ1-1; 8 bases agree with TRBD1. The ends lost 3 bases at V and 5 bases at J; junction bases unmatched: 6. Germline V CDR1 and CDR2: SGHDT, YYEEEE. The CDR3 runs 14 residues. The CDR3 sequence: CASSWRTGRTEAFF. The CDR3 DNA reads TGTGCCAGCAGCTGGAGGACAGGGAGAACTGAAGCTTTCTTT.

The chain is built from TRBV27 and TRBJ1-2; tentatively, D is TRBD1 (6 bases). V gave up 0 bases and J gave up 2 bases, with 19 bases separating them. This CDR3 comprises 18 residues. Germline CDR1 is MNHEY and CDR2 is SMNVEV (reference sequence). The CDR3 DNA reads TGTGCCAGCAGTTTATCAATAGGGGAGGGGGGCGCCAACTATGGCTACACCTTC. Translation: CASSLSIGEGGANYGYTF.

V usage is TRBV7-9 and J usage is TRBJ2-3; D unresolved. V was pared by 1 base and J by 5 bases, with 10 bases between. The CDR3 covers 14 residues. CDR1 is SEHNR, CDR2 FQNEAQ, per germline (reference sequence). The CDR3 DNA reads TGTGCCAGCAGCTTAGTTGTCCTAGGAGATACGCAGTATTTT. Translation gives CASSLVVLGDTQYF.

The chain couples TRBV9 to TRBJ2-5; D perhaps matches TRBD1 (5 bases). V dropped 7 bases and J dropped 4 bases, with 17 bases sitting between them. CDR3 length: 14 amino acids. From germline, CDR1 is SGDLS and CDR2 YYNGEE. CDR3 in amino acids: CASSTFQGSETQYF. CDR3 nucleotide sequence: TGTGCCAGCTCGACCTTCCAGGGCTCAGAGACCCAGTACTTC.

Note on this clone: The junction differs from germline at one of its ends, possibly a read error. The rearrangement uses TRBV19 and TRBJ2-7; 10 positions agree with TRBD2. Germline assignment: CDR1 LNHDA and CDR2 SQIVND (reference sequence). This CDR3 region has 15 residues. Written as DNA, the CDR3 is TGTTCCAGTAGTATAGGACTAGCGGAATACTACGAGCAGTACTTC. Encoded protein: CSSSIGLAEYYEQYF.

The chain joins TRBV28 to TRBJ2-3; TRBD2 matches at 8 bases. V lost 8 bases to trimming and J lost 5 bases; unmatched junction nucleotides: 9. Germline V gene data show CDR1 as MDHEN and CDR2 as SYDVKM. The CDR3 covers 14 residues. DNA for the CDR3: TGTGCCAGCCAAACGTACGCGGGGGGAGATACGCAGTATTTT. Residues: CASQTYAGGDTQYF.

The chain joins TRBV5-4 to TRBJ2-5; 8 bases are a match to TRBD2. Trimming cost V 2 bases and J 1 base; bases outside gene matches: 4. The CDR3 is 15 amino acids. Germline V gives CDR1 SGHNT, CDR2 YYREEE (reference sequence). The CDR3 protein is CASSFGGTSQETQYF. As DNA, the CDR3 is TGTGCCAGCAGCTTTGGGGGGACTAGCCAAGAGACCCAGTACTTC.